The rows below give T cell receptor beta chains drawn from one sample of a study of identical twins. TCRdb itself ran the 5' RACE reads through MiXCR, one entry per CDR3 protein. The sample carries about 260,000 distinct CDR3 sequences, 5.5% to 8% recorded once. The data also belong to a second study, concerning yellow fever vaccine responses in identical twins.

Sequenced sample: memory (CD45RO+) T cells sorted from blood. The receptors derive from a young woman in good health. The CDR3 runs from the conserved cysteine through the conserved F or W. The D gene is left open where the match is weak. A row's size may be missing; if present it is once, few, many or a size class.

clone size,J gene,D gene,V gene,CDR3 protein,CDR3 DNA
-,TRBJ2-7,TRBD2,TRBV5-1,CASSLATGGYEQYF,TGCGCCAGCAGCTTGGCCACGGGAGGCTACGAGCAGTACTTC
-,TRBJ2-7,TRBD2,TRBV20-1,CSARVSGSLYEQYF,TGCAGTGCTAGAGTAAGCGGGAGCCTTTACGAGCAGTACTTC
few,TRBJ2-1,-,TRBV20-1,CSASSRYEQFF,TGCAGTGCTAGCTCCCGGTATGAGCAGTTCTTC
few,TRBJ2-1,TRBD2,TRBV4-2,CASSPGTSGGYNEQFF,TGTGCCAGCAGCCCTGGGACTAGCGGGGGTTACAATGAGCAGTTCTTC
many,TRBJ2-7,-,TRBV25-1,CASRGPSSYEQYF,TGTGCCAGCAGAGGACCCAGCTCCTACGAGCAGTACTTC
-,TRBJ2-1,-,TRBV4-1,CASSLQGRSSYNEQFF,TGCGCCAGCAGCCTCCAGGGCCGCAGCTCCTACAATGAGCAGTTCTTC
-,TRBJ2-1,-,TRBV20-1,CSARPHGASEGEQFF,TGCAGTGCTAGACCTCATGGGGCCTCTGAGGGTGAGCAGTTCTTC
-,TRBJ1-6,-,TRBV6-1,CASSGGGSPLHF,TGTGCCAGCAGTGGTGGGGGTTCACCCCTCCACTTT
-,TRBJ2-2,-,TRBV7-6,CASSPTGRELFF,TGTGCCAGCAGCCCCACTGGCCGGGAGCTGTTTTTT
many,TRBJ2-5,TRBD2,TRBV12-3/TRBV12-4,CASSLGLAVRGTQYF,TGTGCCAGCAGCTTAGGACTAGCGGTGAGAGGGACCCAGTACTTC
few,TRBJ1-6,-,TRBV20-1,CSASGVAIHSPLHF,TGCAGTGCTTCTGGGGTTGCCATTCATTCACCCCTCCACTTT
many,TRBJ1-5,-,TRBV24-1,CATSDIADHQPQHF,TGTGCCACCAGTGATATAGCAGACCATCAGCCCCAGCATTTT
few,TRBJ1-3,-,TRBV6-1,CASRTGLAGNTIYF,TGTGCCAGCAGGACAGGATTAGCTGGAAACACCATATATTTT